This T cell receptor (beta chain) was recovered during a study of T-cell reconstitution after alpha-beta-depleted transplantation in children. CDR3 size: 15 residues. V was clipped by 7 bases and J by 3 bases, with 18 bases between them. Preparation of the TCRbeta library involved a method that used unique molecular identifiers. TCRdb re-analysed the PCR reads in MiXCR, keeping a single row per CDR3 protein. Of some 500,000 distinct CDR3 sequences in the sample, 15% to 20% were seen once. This clonotype was seen ten or more times. The sequence came from a human donor who donated a stem cell graft to a child with acute lymphoblastic leukemia. V usage is TRBV12-3 or TRBV12-4 and J usage is TRBJ1-1; possibly TRBD1 for D (5 bases). Sequencing was performed on PBMCs from the stem cell graft donor, taken from the stem cell graft. DNA for the CDR3: TGTGCCAGCACCCTAAGGAGACAGTCTCACACTGAAGCTTTCTTT. It specifies CASTLRRQSHTEAFF.